The source of this T cell receptor (beta chain) is a study of vaccination effects on CD4 cells after COVID-19 (dated 2022 in TCRdb). Study-wide context: Participants received two doses of either the BNT162b2 or the mRNA-1273 mRNA SARS-CoV-2 vaccine. In a couple of convalescent patients, pre-vaccine samples were collected 16 days and one week ahead of the first dose, 142 and 148 days after COVID-19 diagnosis. SARS-CoV-2 spike-specific CD4+ TCR repertoires were compared before and after mRNA vaccination in COVID-19 convalescent patients and in infection-naive vaccine recipients. The full study included roughly 10 COVID-19 convalescent patients and several SARS-CoV-2-naive healthy vaccine recipients. In the study, cultures from other donors were sequenced using the Oncomine TCR Beta short-read assay on an Illumina iSeq 100.

As for this clone: No antigen is known for it. Base qualities were left out, and no much larger clone turns up one base away.

In the ViraFEST assay, PBMC were stimulated with viral peptide pools, and antigen-specific CD4+ T cell clonotypes were then identified by expansion using TCR sequencing. After roughly 11 days of culture, CD4+ T cells were isolated with the EasySep CD4+ T cell isolation kit. Convalescent patients had PCR-confirmed SARS-CoV-2 infection between March and December 2020, before Alpha, Beta and Delta variants emerged in the United States. Each well held around 2 million PBMC cultured in IMDM containing roughly 5.1% human AB serum, roughly 9.6 IU/ml IL-2 and gentamicin, along with 8 to 10 ug/ml peptides. Half of the culture medium was replaced with fresh IL-2-containing medium on days 3 and 7. Unless noted otherwise, every peptide stimulation condition was grown in triplicate wells. Using Ficoll-Paque Plus gradient centrifugation, PBMC were separated from whole blood and then either used fresh or cryopreserved at -140C. Overlapping peptide pools spanned the spike proteins of SARS-CoV-2 and the common cold coronaviruses HCoV-NL63, HCoV-OC43 and HCoV-229E. The QIAamp micro DNA kit was used to extract genomic DNA from the cultured CD4+ T cells.

Points the paper makes about the study in general: The study was limited by a small number of convalescent patients and lacked early post-infection timepoints. Both infection-induced and vaccine-induced clones contracted markedly at late post-vaccination timepoints, which is consistent with waning T cell responses. In convalescent patients, the post-vaccine spike-reactive repertoire consisted mainly of new vaccine-induced clones, largely distinct from infection-induced clones.

The method behind the library was the immunoSEQ multiplex PCR assay. TCR beta CDR3 sequencing was performed on DNA from the cultured, isolated CD4+ T cells. In the paper's pipeline: The analysis removed non-productive TCR sequences, trimmed reads to the CDR3 region, and retained only CDR3s that were 7 or more amino acids long. The MANAFEST web app was used to pick out antigen-specific clonotypes by comparing their expansion in peptide wells with that in reference cultures. For clones to be considered positive, expansion at FDR<0.05 versus reference and all other wells, an odds ratio above 5, and a frequency above 0.1% in two replicate wells were required. Clonotypes significantly expanded in SARS-CoV-2 spike wells and in at least one common cold coronavirus spike condition were defined as cross-reactive. Using the stringdist R package, CDR3 similarity was measured by Levenshtein distance, and unrooted trees were constructed with ape in R 3.6.1. Not all clones reach the TCRdb copy of this immuneACCESS table, which keeps in-frame sequences only. Checked studies attribute under half of the gap to unresolved V genes and leave the rest unexplained. The D gene and trimming were derived from the DNA, and the V and J assignments and clone size from that table. In this sample the table shows more than 20,000 clones, 65% to 75% of which occur a single time. The top ten hold around 18% of the sample.

This clonotype was sampled from a human donor who had a prior SARS-CoV-2 infection. This material consisted of CD4+ T cells from PBMCs cultured with SARS-CoV-2 spike peptides, taken before COVID-19 vaccination. The sample's cell subset or site label, decoded: SARS-CoV-2 spike overlapping peptide pool stimulation.

The DNA sequence is as follows: TGTGCTAGTGGTAACGGGGCGGGGGGTCAAGAGACCCAGTACTTC. This encodes CASGNGAGGQETQYF. Here the chain combines TRBV12-5 and TRBJ2-5; 8 bases in the middle match TRBD2. CDR1 is given as LGHNT and CDR2 as FRNRAP, both from the germline V gene. Trimming takes 5 bases off V and 2 bases off J; junction bases not matched to a gene: 7. The CDR3 measures 15 amino acids from cysteine to phenylalanine. Of the read, only the CDR3 DNA is kept; its 45 bases are in frame from base 1.